Below are 31 T cell receptor beta chains sequenced from a single sample in a study of T cells after yellow fever vaccination. TCRdb fed the 5' RACE reads into MiXCR, producing one record per CDR3 protein. This sample carries 95,000 to 150,000 distinct CDR3 sequences, roughly 6.7% of them seen once, and the ten largest clones take roughly 2.6%. Here the sequenced sample was CD4+ T cells sorted from PBMCs, taken roughly 10 days after the first yellow fever vaccination. All receptors come from a man aged 18 to 29 who received the YFV17D yellow fever vaccine.

This clonotype was counted between two and nine times. This chain connects TRBV19 to TRBJ1-5; D possibly corresponds to TRBD1 (6 bases). Germline lookup yields CDR1 LNHDA and CDR2 SQIVND (reference sequence). Deletions cut 7 bases from V and 5 bases from J, with 21 bases between. The CDR3 consists of 16 residues. The CDR3 DNA follows: TGTGCCAGTACCCACCCAACAGGGAAAGGAGATCAGCCCCAGCATTTT. This codes for CASTHPTGKGDQPQHF.

This clonotype was observed many times. The chain links TRBV24-1 to TRBJ1-2, with 8 bases that match TRBD1. The CDR3 has 14 amino acids. With V trimmed by 4 bases and J by 5 bases, 5 bases remained unmatched. Per germline, CDR1 KGHDR and CDR2 SFDVKD. CDR3 DNA sequence: TGTGCCACCAGTGACCGACAGGGGAGGTATGGCTACACCTTC. It is translated as CATSDRQGRYGYTF.

This clonotype appeared many times. The V gene is TRBV20-1, the J gene TRBJ2-2; the D is unclear. The CDR3 is 13 residues long. Germline-derived CDR1 and CDR2 are DFQATT and SNEGSKA (reference sequence). Trimming left V 6 bases short and J 4 bases short, with 12 bases between. In DNA, the CDR3 is TGCAGTGCCAGTAGGACCGTCACCGGGGAGCTGTTTTTT. As protein: CSASRTVTGELFF.

This clonotype was counted many times. V gene TRBV12-3 or TRBV12-4 combines with J gene TRBJ1-2; a weak D match, TRBD1 (6 bases). The CDR3 spans 15 residues. The germline V and J ends were trimmed by 5 bases and 4 bases, with 17 bases remaining between them. In DNA form, the CDR3 reads TGTGCCAGCAGTCCGACCCCAGGGGTTGGCTATGGCTACACCTTC. Protein: CASSPTPGVGYGYTF.

This clonotype was found many times. The chain employs TRBV18 and TRBJ2-1; 10 bases are shared with TRBD2. Germline trimming cut 4 bases from V and 7 bases from J; bases unmatched to any gene: 4. This CDR3 has 14 residues. Germline V gives CDR1 KGHSH, CDR2 LQKENI. The CDR3 DNA reads TGTGCCAGCTCACTTGGGACTAGCGCGAATGAGCAGTTCTTC. Translating it yields CASSLGTSANEQFF.

In this sample, this clonotype turned up many times. The chain joins TRBV7-3 to TRBJ2-3; TRBD2 matches 11 bases. This CDR3 contains 16 residues. Losses at the gene ends were 2 bases for V and 4 bases for J; bases not matched to a gene: 5. Germline CDR1 and CDR2: SGHTA and FQGTGA. The CDR3: CASSLGKLAGADTQYF. The CDR3 DNA sequence: TGTGCCAGCAGCTTAGGGAAACTAGCGGGGGCAGATACGCAGTATTTT.

Ten or more counts support this clonotype. The rearrangement links TRBV5-1 to TRBJ2-4; D is possibly TRBD1 (6 bases). The length of the CDR3 is 13 residues. Germline lookup yields CDR1 SGHRS and CDR2 YFSETQ. V lost 3 bases to trimming and J lost 6 bases, with 10 bases between them. The CDR3 spells CASSSQQGNIQYF. The CDR3 region has the DNA TGCGCCAGCAGCTCCCAACAGGGAAACATTCAGTACTTC.

Many counts were recorded for this clonotype. The chain recombines TRBV7-2 with TRBJ2-2; 8 nucleotides agree with TRBD1. V trimming: 6 bases; J trimming: 1 base; junction bases outside the gene matches: 4. The germline V gene encodes CDR1 SGHTA and CDR2 FQGNSA. This CDR3 contains 15 residues. CDR3 sequence reads: CASRTGTGNTGELFF. For the CDR3, the DNA is TGTGCCAGCAGGACCGGGACAGGGAACACCGGGGAGCTGTTTTTT.

This clonotype has at least ten counts. The chain combines TRBV9 with TRBJ1-2, with 8 bases fitting TRBD1. CDR1 SGDLS and CDR2 YYNGEE come from the germline V gene. V shed 4 bases and J 1 base; nucleotides not matched to a gene: 6. The CDR3 has 15 residues. This CDR3 is CASSQGTGGNYGYTF. CDR3 nucleotides: TGTGCCAGCAGCCAAGGGACAGGTGGTAACTATGGCTACACCTTC.

The table lists this clonotype with many counts. The chain couples TRBV12-3 or TRBV12-4 to TRBJ1-4, with 9 bases fitting TRBD1. This CDR3 is built from 15 residues. The V and J ends lost 3 bases and 8 bases, in that order; junction bases with no gene match: 7. The CDR3 is CASSFAGQGDEKLFF. In DNA, the CDR3 is TGTGCCAGCAGTTTTGCGGGACAGGGTGACGAAAAACTGTTTTTT.

The table lists this clonotype with many counts. The genes are TRBV7-9 and TRBJ2-5; 14 nucleotides agree with TRBD2. V dropped 5 bases and J dropped 1; count of bases not matched to a gene: 3. The CDR3 sequence is 16 residues long. Per germline, CDR1 SEHNR and CDR2 FQNEAQ (reference sequence). DNA for the CDR3: TGTGCCAGCAGCCCGGGACTAGCGGGGGCCCAAGAGACCCAGTACTTC. Protein: CASSPGLAGAQETQYF.

In its sample, this clonotype was seen many times. The V call is TRBV10-3, the J call TRBJ2-5; D may be TRBD2 (5 bases). CDR3 length: 13 residues. Germline CDR1 is ENHRY and CDR2 is SYGVKD. The V gene lost 6 bases and the J gene lost 4 bases, with 12 bases spanning the gap. The CDR3 nucleotides read TGTGCCATCAGGCGGACGGGGAGAGAGACCCAGTACTTC. Its translation is CAIRRTGRETQYF.

This clonotype turned up a few times. V usage is TRBV5-4 and J usage is TRBJ2-1; 9 bases align to TRBD1. Trimming at V came to 3 bases and at J to 14 bases, leaving 15 bases not matched to a gene. Germline V CDR1 and CDR2: SGHNT, YYREEE (reference sequence). The CDR3 consists of 15 residues. The CDR3 bases are TGTGCCAGCAGCTACGACCGGGGACAGGGCTGGTCGGAGTTCTTC. Translated: CASSYDRGQGWSEFF.

This clonotype was seen at least ten times. V and J are TRBV20-1 and TRBJ2-4; D not certain. The CDR3 sequence is 14 residues long. The germline V and J ends were trimmed by 6 bases and 0 bases, with 12 bases remaining between them. Germline CDR1 is DFQATT and CDR2 is SNEGSKA (reference sequence). This CDR3 reads CSAGRVGAKNIQYF. The CDR3 nucleotides are TGCAGTGCGGGTCGGGTGGGAGCCAAAAACATTCAGTACTTC.

This chain joins TRBV7-2 and TRBJ2-3, with TRBD1 identical over 9 bases. V lost 4 bases and J lost 3; bases outside the gene matches: 5. CDR1 SGHTA and CDR2 FQGNSA come from the germline V gene. This CDR3 spans 15 amino acids. The CDR3 loop reads CASSSRQGGTDTQYF. The DNA for the CDR3 is TGTGCCAGCAGCTCCCGACAGGGGGGTACAGATACGCAGTATTTT.

This clonotype was picked up many times. The chain carries TRBV7-6 and TRBJ2-2; the D gene is possibly TRBD2 (6 bases). The V gene lost 5 bases and the J gene lost 6 bases, with 13 bases spanning the gap. CDR1 SGHVS and CDR2 FNYEAQ come from the germline V gene. The CDR3 totals 14 residues. CDR3 region: CASSGRGTPGELFF. The CDR3 DNA sequence: TGTGCCAGCAGCGGACGTGGGACTCCCGGGGAGCTGTTTTTT.

This clonotype was recorded many times. The chain links TRBV6-5 to TRBJ1-5, with a possible D match to TRBD1 (5 bases). V lost 8 bases and J 7 bases, leaving 15 bases between the germline ends. The CDR3 sequence is 13 residues long. Germline CDR1 is MNHEY and CDR2 is SVGAGI. CDR3 protein: CASRGTSGQPQHF. CDR3 nucleotides: TGTGCCAGCCGGGGGACCTCGGGACAGCCCCAGCATTTT.

This clonotype was counted a few times. The gene calls are TRBV7-2 and TRBJ1-4; 8 bases line up with TRBD1. This CDR3 is built from 14 residues. V shed 5 bases and J 11 bases; nucleotides not matched to a gene: 10. Germline values: CDR1 SGHTA, CDR2 FQGNSA. The DNA of the CDR3 is TGTGCCAGCAGCGAAATTGGACAGGGTGGTAAACTGTTTTTT. Translated: CASSEIGQGGKLFF.

This clonotype was seen at least ten times. The rearrangement uses TRBV6-5 and TRBJ1-2; no clear D gene. CDR3 size: 14 residues. CDR1 is MNHEY and CDR2 is SVGAGI in the germline V gene. V lost 4 bases and J lost 4, with 13 bases in between. As DNA, the CDR3 is TGTGCCAGCAGTTGGAGTGGTAGTAGCTATGGCTACACCTTC. This codes for CASSWSGSSYGYTF.

This clonotype came up many times. The V call is TRBV7-2, the J call TRBJ1-1; D perhaps matches TRBD1 (5 bases). CDR3 size: 13 residues. Looked up from germline, CDR1 is SGHTA and CDR2 is FQGNSA. Trimming took off 2 bases at V and 4 bases at J, with 8 bases between the two ends. In nucleotides, the CDR3 is TGTGCCAGCAGCTTAAGGGACGGCACTGAAGCTTTCTTT. This sequence encodes CASSLRDGTEAFF.

In its sample, this clonotype was seen many times. The V call is TRBV7-2, the J call TRBJ2-5; D remains ambiguous. Deletions cut 5 bases from V and 4 bases from J, with 8 bases between. Germline V lookup: CDR1 SGHTA, CDR2 FQGNSA. This CDR3 spans 12 amino acids. CDR3: CASSAQRETQYF. Written as DNA, the CDR3 is TGTGCCAGCAGCGCACAACGAGAGACCCAGTACTTC.

This clonotype was detected ten times or more. The J gene is TRBJ1-1, the V gene TRBV15; 8 bases align to TRBD1. The CDR3 totals 16 residues. Germline CDR1 and CDR2: LNHNV and YYDKDF (reference sequence). V gave up 4 bases and J gave up 4 bases; unmatched junction bases: 11. The CDR3 DNA reads as TGTGCCACCAGCACCCTCAGGGGGCGCGGGAGCACTGAAGCTTTCTTT. This translates into CATSTLRGRGSTEAFF.

This clonotype was counted at least ten times. The chain couples TRBV5-1 to TRBJ2-7; D ambiguous. V was clipped by 0 bases and J by 6 bases, with 13 bases between them. The CDR3 runs 14 residues. The germline CDR1 and CDR2 sequences are SGHRS and YFSETQ. The CDR3 spells CASSLDGPLSEQYV. In DNA form, the CDR3 reads TGCGCCAGCAGCTTGGATGGACCTCTTAGCGAGCAGTACGTC.

This clonotype was seen repeatedly, ten times or more. The rearrangement uses TRBV6-9 and TRBJ2-7; D not resolved. V dropped 7 bases and J dropped 2 bases, with 18 bases sitting between them. This CDR3 has 15 residues. Germline V gene lookup returns CDR1 MNHGY and CDR2 SVAAGI. As DNA, the CDR3 is TGTGCCAGCACAGACCTCCCTGCCAGAGCCTACGAGCAGTACGTC. Amino acids: CASTDLPARAYEQYV.

This clonotype has a handful of counts. The rearrangement joins TRBV7-2 to TRBJ1-1; D gene uncertain. Germline CDR1 is SGHTA and CDR2 is FQGNSA. The V end was cut by 2 bases, the J end by 6 bases, with 13 bases between. The CDR3 covers 14 residues. The CDR3 nucleotides are TGTGCCAGCAGCTTACGCCGTTGGGGATCTGAAGCTTTCTTT. It is translated as CASSLRRWGSEAFF.

There are many counts of this clonotype. V gene TRBV5-1 combines with J gene TRBJ2-5; D is perhaps TRBD2 (6 bases). Deletions cut 3 bases from V and 1 base from J, with 25 bases between. The CDR3 covers 19 residues. The germline CDR1 and CDR2 sequences are SGHRS and YFSETQ. This chain's CDR3 is CASSYFAGEYPGAQETQYF. DNA of the CDR3: TGCGCCAGCAGCTATTTCGCGGGCGAGTATCCGGGAGCCCAAGAGACCCAGTACTTC.

This clonotype has at least ten counts. This chain links TRBV7-3 with TRBJ2-3, with 7 bases fitting TRBD2. The CDR3 has 15 amino acids. The V gene's germline CDR1 is SGHTA and CDR2 FQGTGA. The J segment lost 1 base and the V segment lost 5 bases, leaving 6 bases of the junction unmatched. The CDR3 reads CASSPSLAGTDTQYF. The CDR3, as DNA: TGTGCCAGCAGCCCGTCGCTAGCGGGCACAGATACGCAGTATTTT.

This clonotype was counted at least ten times. The V and J genes are TRBV5-1 and TRBJ2-5, with D perhaps matching TRBD1 or TRBD2 (5 bases each). The CDR3 extends over 14 amino acids. The germline V and J ends were trimmed by 7 bases and 5 bases, with 18 bases remaining between them. The V gene's germline CDR1 is SGHRS and CDR2 YFSETQ. The CDR3 sequence is CASGRQPRGETQYF. As DNA, the CDR3 is TGCGCCAGCGGACGACAGCCCCGAGGGGAGACCCAGTACTTC.

This clonotype was found many times. The genes are TRBV5-5 and TRBJ2-3; tentatively, D is TRBD1 (7 bases). CDR1 is SGHKS and CDR2 is YYEKEE in the germline V gene (reference sequence). This CDR3 region has 14 residues. Trimming left V 7 bases short and J 5 bases short, with 17 bases between. CDR3 sequence (DNA): TGTGCCAGCGCTGCGGAGGGGGCGCGAGATACGCAGTATTTT. It yields the protein CASAAEGARDTQYF.

Ten or more counts support this clonotype. This chain joins TRBV2 and TRBJ2-7; D unresolved. Deletions cut 6 bases from V and 10 bases from J, with 13 bases between. Germline assignment: CDR1 SNHLY and CDR2 FYNNEI. There are 11 residues in the CDR3. The CDR3 region is CASSPDWAQYV. CDR3 nucleotides: TGTGCCAGCAGCCCAGACTGGGCTCAGTACGTC.

The V and J genes are TRBV19 and TRBJ1-2; D is unresolved. The CDR3 is 12 amino acids. Germline CDR1 LNHDA, CDR2 SQIVND (reference sequence). Trimming removed 8 bases from V and 4 bases from J, with 11 bases in between. CDR3 region: CASSRGSYGYTF. The DNA for the CDR3 is TGTGCCAGTTCGAGAGGAAGCTATGGCTACACCTTC. Filled out from reference TRBV19 and TRBJ1-2, the complete variable domain reads DGGITQSPKYLFRKEGQNVTLSCEQNLNHDAMYWYRQDPGQGLRLIYYSQIVNDFQKGDIAEGYSVSREKKESFPLTVTSAQKNPTAFYLCASSRGSYGYTFGSGTRLTVV.